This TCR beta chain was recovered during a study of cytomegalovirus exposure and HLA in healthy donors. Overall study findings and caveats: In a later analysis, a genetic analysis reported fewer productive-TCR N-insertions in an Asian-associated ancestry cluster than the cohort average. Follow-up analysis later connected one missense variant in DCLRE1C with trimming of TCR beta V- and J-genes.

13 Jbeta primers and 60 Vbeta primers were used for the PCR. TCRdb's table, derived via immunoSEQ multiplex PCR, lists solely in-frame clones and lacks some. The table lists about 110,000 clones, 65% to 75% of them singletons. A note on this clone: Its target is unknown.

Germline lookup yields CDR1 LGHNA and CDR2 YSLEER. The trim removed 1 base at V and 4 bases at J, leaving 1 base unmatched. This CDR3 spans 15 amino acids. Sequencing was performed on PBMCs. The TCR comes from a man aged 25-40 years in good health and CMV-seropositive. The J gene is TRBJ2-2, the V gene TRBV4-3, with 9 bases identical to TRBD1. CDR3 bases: TGCGCCAGCAGCCAAGGGACAGGGGTCACCGGGGAGCTGTTTTTT. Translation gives CASSQGTGVTGELFF.